The 31 T cell receptor beta chains below were found in one sample sequenced in a study of patients and donors after allogeneic stem cell transplantation. TCRdb ran MiXCR on the RT-PCR reads and lists one entry per CDR3 protein. In the table there are a few hundred thousand distinct CDR3 sequences, 35% to 45% of which are singletons. Source material: blood, either unsorted or a sorted T cell fraction (not recorded which). The receptor set was obtained from a human donor who was either an allogeneic HSCT recipient or a stem cell or donor lymphocyte infusion donor (not recorded which). It is not recorded whose cells these are; they may come from a transplant donor.

This clonotype showed up just a few times. J is TRBJ1-1 and V is TRBV6-1; D remains ambiguous. The length of the CDR3 is 13 residues. V was pared by 4 bases and J by 4 bases, with 10 bases between. Germline V CDR1 and CDR2: MNHNS, SASEGT. The DNA of the CDR3 is TGTGCCAGCAGTGGGACTGTGCTCACTGAAGCTTTCTTT. Translating gives CASSGTVLTEAFF.

A few counts support this clonotype. The V and J genes are TRBV27 and TRBJ1-1; 11 bases are shared with TRBD1. Per germline, CDR1 MNHEY and CDR2 SMNVEV (reference sequence). This CDR3 comprises 15 residues. The V segment lost 6 bases and the J segment 6 bases; nucleotides outside the gene matches: 9. The CDR3 bases are TGTGCCAGCAGCCTCTATGGGACAGGGGGGCCTGAAGCTTTCTTT. This sequence encodes CASSLYGTGGPEAFF.

The V gene is TRBV6-6, the J gene TRBJ1-2; 7 nucleotides match TRBD1. V dropped 2 bases and J dropped 3; count of bases not matched to a gene: 6. The CDR3 spans 15 residues. In germline, CDR1 is MNHNY, CDR2 SVGAGI (reference sequence). The CDR3, as DNA: TGTGCCAGCAGTTACCCCTCTACAGGGGACTATGGCTACACCTTC. This translates into CASSYPSTGDYGYTF.

This clonotype appeared a few times. The chain links TRBV20-1 to TRBJ1-1, with D possibly being TRBD1 (6 bases). CDR3 length equals 12 residues. Trimming took off 6 bases at V and 2 bases at J, with 10 bases between the two ends. Germline assignment: CDR1 DFQATT and CDR2 SNEGSKA (reference sequence). The CDR3 DNA reads TGCAGTGCGTCCAGGGGAAACACTGAAGCTTTCTTT. The encoded protein is CSASRGNTEAFF.

In nucleotides, the CDR3 is TGCAGTGCTGACAGGGGGAGAGGTGAAAAACTGTTTTTT. It is translated as CSADRGRGEKLFF. This chain links TRBV20-1 with TRBJ1-4; 9 nucleotides align to TRBD1. The CDR3 has 13 residues. The trim removed 5 bases at V and 7 bases at J, leaving 5 bases unmatched. Per germline, CDR1 DFQATT and CDR2 SNEGSKA (reference sequence).

This clonotype was found once. This CDR3 reads CASSYSAGELFF. The CDR3 nucleotides read TGTGCCAGCAGTTACTCAGCCGGGGAGCTGTTTTTT. This rearrangement joins TRBV6-2 or TRBV6-3 to TRBJ2-2; D gene unclear. The CDR3 covers 12 residues. Germline V lookup: CDR1 MNHEY, CDR2 SVGEGT. The V and J ends lost 0 bases and 6 bases respectively, with 2 bases between them.

V usage is TRBV20-1 and J usage is TRBJ1-1; D not certain. Trimming took off 3 bases at V and 1 base at J, with 9 bases between the two ends. CDR1 DFQATT and CDR2 SNEGSKA come from the germline V gene (reference sequence). CDR3 length: 13 amino acids. The CDR3 region is CSARRPPNTEAFF. CDR3 nucleotide sequence: TGCAGTGCTAGGCGCCCCCCGAACACTGAAGCTTTCTTT.

J is TRBJ1-6 and V is TRBV6-6, with D possibly matching TRBD1 (6 bases). CDR1 and CDR2 (germline): MNHNY, SVGAGI (reference sequence). V gave up 5 bases and J gave up 9 bases, with 14 bases separating them. This CDR3 region has 14 residues. CDR3 protein: CASSTQGLGSPLHF. The CDR3 DNA is TGTGCCAGCAGTACCCAGGGGTTGGGTTCACCCCTCCACTTT.

This clonotype was recorded a few times. This chain links TRBV4-2 with TRBJ2-1; 12 bases agree with TRBD2. Germline trimming cut 1 base from V and 5 bases from J; bases unmatched to any gene: 3. This CDR3 comprises 16 residues. The germline CDR1 and CDR2 sequences are LGHNA and YNFKEQ. The CDR3 DNA reads TGTGCCAGCAGCCAAGCACTAGCGGGGGGCGACAATGAGCAGTTCTTC. This sequence encodes CASSQALAGGDNEQFF.

This clonotype was counted a few times. The chain links TRBV20-1 to TRBJ2-2; possibly TRBD2 for D (6 bases). The ends were cut back, 6 bases at V and 5 bases at J, with 13 bases in the middle. CDR3 length equals 13 residues. Germline lookup yields CDR1 DFQATT and CDR2 SNEGSKA (reference sequence). The CDR3 sequence: CSAGREWTGELFF. The CDR3, as DNA: TGCAGTGCGGGCCGGGAGTGGACCGGGGAGCTGTTTTTT.

The V call is TRBV5-1, the J call TRBJ1-4, with 7 bases that match TRBD1. V shed 5 bases, J shed 7 bases, and the junction held 5 bases outside the gene matches. The CDR3 is made up of 13 amino acids. Germline assignment: CDR1 SGHRS and CDR2 YFSETQ. CDR3 region: CASRRQGPEKLFF. CDR3 coding DNA: TGCGCCAGCAGGCGACAGGGCCCTGAAAAACTGTTTTTT.

This clonotype appeared a few times. The chain is built from TRBV5-1 and TRBJ1-1, with D tentatively TRBD1 (5 bases). V was shortened by 5 bases and J by 0 bases, with 14 bases between the two germline ends. The CDR3 covers 15 residues. Germline V lookup: CDR1 SGHRS, CDR2 YFSETQ. The CDR3 spells CASSDLREMNTEAFF. In DNA, the CDR3 is TGCGCCAGCAGTGACCTCAGGGAGATGAACACTGAAGCTTTCTTT.

The V gene is TRBV27, the J gene TRBJ1-5; perhaps TRBD1 as D (5 bases). Deletions cut 5 bases from V and 7 bases from J, with 12 bases between. The CDR3 loop spans 13 amino acids. Per germline, CDR1 MNHEY and CDR2 SMNVEV (reference sequence). This CDR3 is CASSARGEQPQHF. CDR3 DNA sequence: TGTGCCAGCAGTGCTCGGGGGGAGCAGCCCCAGCATTTT.

The V gene is TRBV7-9, the J gene TRBJ2-3; weak D call: TRBD1 (5 bases). Germline V gene sequence: CDR1 SEHNR, CDR2 FQNEAQ (reference sequence). The CDR3 consists of 15 residues. V lost 7 bases to trimming and J lost 0 bases, with 14 bases between them. The DNA of the CDR3 is TGTGCCAGCAACCTCGGACAAGCTAGCACAGATACGCAGTATTTT. Its protein product is CASNLGQASTDTQYF.

This chain connects TRBV7-9 to TRBJ2-7; the D gene is possibly TRBD1 (5 bases). The CDR3 covers 14 residues. The V gene lost 5 bases and the J gene lost 1 base, with 12 bases spanning the gap. The germline V gene has CDR1 SEHNR and CDR2 FQNEAQ (reference sequence). The CDR3 sequence: CASSPQAGSYEQYF. In nucleotides, the CDR3 is TGTGCCAGCAGCCCCCAGGCAGGGTCCTACGAGCAGTACTTC.

The genes are TRBV20-1 and TRBJ1-5; 11 nucleotides align to TRBD1. V dropped 2 bases and J dropped 3; count of bases not matched to a gene: 3. This CDR3 comprises 15 residues. Per the germline V gene, CDR1 is DFQATT and CDR2 is SNEGSKA (reference sequence). The CDR3 sequence is CSARRTGGYNQPQHF. The CDR3 DNA is TGCAGTGCTAGACGGACAGGGGGCTACAATCAGCCCCAGCATTTT.

The CDR3 DNA is TGCGCCAGCAGCCAAGAACAGGGAAGCACAGATACGCAGTATTTT. Amino acids: CASSQEQGSTDTQYF. The chain links TRBV4-3 to TRBJ2-3; a possible D gene is TRBD1 (6 bases). CDR1 LGHNA and CDR2 YSLEER come from the germline V gene. V shed 0 bases and J shed 0 bases, with 7 bases lying between them. This CDR3 is 15 amino acids long.

V usage is TRBV27 and J usage is TRBJ2-2; 7 nucleotides match TRBD1. The ends lost 3 bases at V and 7 bases at J; junction bases unmatched: 11. This CDR3 is built from 16 residues. CDR1 and CDR2 from the germline V gene are MNHEY and SMNVEV (reference sequence). CDR3 sequence reads: CASSFQIDREDGELFF. CDR3 coding DNA: TGTGCCAGCAGTTTCCAAATCGACAGGGAAGACGGGGAGCTGTTTTTT.

J is TRBJ2-1 and V is TRBV28; the D is unclear. Germline V lookup: CDR1 MDHEN, CDR2 SYDVKM. This CDR3 region has 12 residues. Trimming cost V 8 bases and J 0 bases, with 5 bases left between them. The CDR3 here is CASGGSYNEQFF. DNA of the CDR3: TGTGCCAGCGGCGGCTCCTACAATGAGCAGTTCTTC.

The V call is TRBV20-1, the J call TRBJ1-4, with 8 nucleotides matching TRBD1. The germline V gene has CDR1 DFQATT and CDR2 SNEGSKA (reference sequence). The ends lost 4 bases at V and 8 bases at J; junction bases unmatched: 3. There are 12 residues in the CDR3. CDR3 coding DNA: TGCAGTGCTAACCGACAGGGGGAAAAACTGTTTTTT. Translated: CSANRQGEKLFF.

The table lists this clonotype with a few counts. The chain links TRBV5-6 to TRBJ1-2, with D perhaps matching TRBD1 (5 bases). The V gene lost 4 bases and the J gene lost 8 bases, with 18 bases spanning the gap. Germline V gene data show CDR1 as SGHDT and CDR2 as YYEEEE. This CDR3 is 14 amino acids long. In DNA, the CDR3 is TGTGCCAGCAGCCATTTCGCAGGGAATATAGGCTACACCTTC. It translates to CASSHFAGNIGYTF.

This clonotype was seen more than once but under ten times. As DNA, the CDR3 is TGTGCCACCAGCAGAGCTTTCGGGCTGGGGCCCCAGCATTTT. Encoded protein: CATSRAFGLGPQHF. The chain uses TRBV15 and TRBJ1-5; D call uncertain. This CDR3 comprises 14 residues. Germline lookup yields CDR1 LNHNV and CDR2 YYDKDF (reference sequence). Trimming stripped 1 base from V and 9 bases from J, with 13 bases between.

The rearrangement links TRBV12-5 to TRBJ1-2, with D hard to call. The CDR3 length is 12 residues. The V gene lost 4 bases and the J gene lost 5 bases, with 8 bases spanning the gap. Germline assignment: CDR1 LGHNT and CDR2 FRNRAP. In nucleotides, the CDR3 is TGTGCTAGTGGTTCCCCGCCGTATGGCTACACCTTC. This codes for CASGSPPYGYTF.

The V and J genes are TRBV4-2 and TRBJ1-4, with no clear D. The V end was cut by 1 base, the J end by 5 bases, with 11 bases between. CDR1 and CDR2 from the germline V gene are LGHNA and YNFKEQ. The CDR3 has 15 residues. In DNA, the CDR3 is TGTGCCAGCAGCCAAGGTTCCCCGGCGAATGAAAAACTGTTTTTT. Translated: CASSQGSPANEKLFF.

This clonotype has a count of ten or more. The chain links TRBV4-1 to TRBJ1-2; 9 positions match TRBD1. This CDR3 is built from 15 residues. Germline V gives CDR1 MGHRA, CDR2 YSYEKL. V lost 4 bases and J lost 3; bases outside the gene matches: 6. The CDR3 loop reads CASSRPWTGDYGYTF. As DNA, the CDR3 is TGCGCCAGCAGCCGACCTTGGACAGGGGACTATGGCTACACCTTC.

The chain combines TRBV20-1 with TRBJ2-3; 7 bases are a match to TRBD2. Trimming cost V 3 bases and J 6 bases; bases outside gene matches: 9. Germline CDR1 DFQATT, CDR2 SNEGSKA (reference sequence). This CDR3 is built from 14 residues. The CDR3 sequence is CSARVAGFRDTQYF. The CDR3, as DNA: TGCAGTGCTAGGGTAGCGGGCTTCAGGGATACGCAGTATTTT.

This clonotype showed up just a few times. CDR3 residues: CASSLYRNSPLHF. The CDR3, as DNA: TGTGCCAGCAGCTTATACAGGAACTCACCCCTCCACTTT. The V gene is TRBV11-3, the J gene TRBJ1-6, with D possibly matching TRBD1 (5 bases). Germline V gene sequence: CDR1 SGHNT, CDR2 YENEEA. V gave up 2 bases and J gave up 10 bases, with 9 bases separating them. The CDR3 length is 13 residues.

This clonotype was counted only a few times. V gene TRBV4-1 combines with J gene TRBJ2-2; no clear D gene. The ends were cut back, 4 bases at V and 3 bases at J, with 12 bases in the middle. CDR1 is MGHRA, CDR2 YSYEKL, per germline. The CDR3 has 15 amino acids. The DNA of the CDR3 is TGCGCCAGCAGCCCCAAGCGCGGATACACCGGGGAGCTGTTTTTT. This encodes CASSPKRGYTGELFF.

The gene calls are TRBV7-2 and TRBJ1-5; the D gene is possibly TRBD1 (6 bases). The germline gives CDR1 SGHTA, CDR2 FQGNSA. The ends were cut back, 5 bases at V and 3 bases at J, with 14 bases in the middle. The CDR3 length is 15 residues. The CDR3 protein is CASSEDSFLNQPQHF. CDR3 in DNA: TGTGCCAGCAGCGAGGACAGCTTTCTCAATCAGCCCCAGCATTTT.

There are many counts of this clonotype. The J gene is TRBJ1-5, the V gene TRBV20-1; possibly TRBD1 for D (5 bases). Per germline, CDR1 DFQATT and CDR2 SNEGSKA (reference sequence). V shed 6 bases and J shed 3 bases, with 12 bases lying between them. The CDR3 contains 13 residues. DNA of the CDR3: TGCAGTGCAAAAGGGACCTACAATCAGCCCCAGCATTTT. It is translated as CSAKGTYNQPQHF.

This clonotype appeared a few times. The rearrangement joins TRBV6-5 to TRBJ2-7, with 7 bases matching TRBD2. Germline CDR1 and CDR2: MNHEY and SVGAGI. Trimming at V came to 2 bases and at J to 2 bases, leaving 0 bases not matched to a gene. The CDR3 covers 13 residues. The CDR3 DNA is TGTGCCAGCAGTTACGCGGGGGCCTACGAGCAGTACTTC. It encodes CASSYAGAYEQYF.